The rows below give T cell receptor beta chains drawn from one sample of a study of blood T cell repertoires in COVID-19. Data came from immunoSEQ multiplex PCR; TCRdb stores just in-frame clones and leaves some out. Here the sample spans 100,000 to 150,000 clones, about four fifths being singletons. Sequenced sample: peripheral blood. The source of these receptors is a man aged 35-49 years with active or convalescent COVID-19. Both conserved end residues are part of each CDR3. The D gene is left open where the match is weak. Rows give clone size only sometimes, using once, few, many, or a class for an expanded clone.

d_call,clone_size,j_call,v_call,cdr3_nt,cdr3_aa
-,-,TRBJ2-1,TRBV15,TGTGCCACCAGCAGAGGCGGGGCGGGCAGCTCCTACAATGAGCAGTTCTTC,CATSRGGAGSSYNEQFF
-,-,TRBJ1-1,TRBV11-1,TGTGCCAGCAGCTATCAGAATGGGGGCAGTGAAGCTTTCTTT,CASSYQNGGSEAFF
-,-,TRBJ2-2,TRBV13,TGTGCCAGCAGACAGACTAGTGTAGGCACCGGGGAGCTGTTTTTT,CASRQTSVGTGELFF
TRBD1,-,TRBJ1-6,TRBV19,TGTGCCAGTAGTCTGGACAGGGGAAATTCACCCCTCCACTTT,CASSLDRGNSPLHF
TRBD1,few,TRBJ2-7,TRBV6-5,TGTGCCAGCATACTTACGACAGGGGGCTACGAGCAGTACTTC,CASILTTGGYEQYF
-,-,TRBJ1-5,TRBV6-1,TGTGCCAGCAGTGAAGCGGGCCACCTAAGAGGCAATCAGCCCCAGCATTTT,CASSEAGHLRGNQPQHF
TRBD1,-,TRBJ2-6,TRBV7-3,TGTGCCAGCAGCTTAGACAGGGCTGGGGCCAACGTCCTGACTTTC,CASSLDRAGANVLTF
TRBD2,once,TRBJ2-1,TRBV3-1/TRBV3-2,TGTGCCAGCAGCCTCAAAGGAAAGCGGACTAGCGGGGGTGATGAGCAGTTCTTC,CASSLKGKRTSGGDEQFF
TRBD1,once,TRBJ2-1,TRBV25-1,TGTGCCAGCAGTGAACCAGGGGACAGCCAGAATGAGCAGTTCTTC,CASSEPGDSQNEQFF
-,-,TRBJ2-1,TRBV12-3/TRBV12-4,TGTGCCAGCAGTGCGGGGTGGAATGAGCAGTTCTTC,CASSAGWNEQFF
-,-,TRBJ1-1,TRBV7-3,TGTGCCAGCAGCTTACAGCGGAACACTGAAGCTTTCTTT,CASSLQRNTEAFF
-,-,TRBJ1-4,TRBV4-3,TGCGCCAGCAGCCAAGGTCCTCGAGGAGGAACTAATGAAAAACTGTTTTTT,CASSQGPRGGTNEKLFF